This paragraph reports one TCR beta chain. V was clipped by 4 bases and J by 4 bases, with 15 bases between them. CDR3 length: 15 residues. It was with a sample-barcoded 5' primer and a J-beta primer mix that a second PCR of about 6 to 12 cycles was run. TCRdb called the 5' RACE reads again in MiXCR, with one record for every CDR3 protein. Of 780,000 or so distinct CDR3 sequences in the sample, approximately 60% are singletons; the top ten hold 20% to 30%. This specimen comes from a study of blood T cells in healthy people across ages. The V gene is TRBV12-3 or TRBV12-4, the J gene TRBJ2-3; no firm D call. The sequencing sample was made of blood. The clonotype originates from a man aged 35 to 55 in good health. The CDR3 loop reads CASSSQRSHADTQYF. CDR3 nucleotides: TGTGCCAGCAGTTCACAGAGGTCCCACGCAGATACGCAGTATTTT.